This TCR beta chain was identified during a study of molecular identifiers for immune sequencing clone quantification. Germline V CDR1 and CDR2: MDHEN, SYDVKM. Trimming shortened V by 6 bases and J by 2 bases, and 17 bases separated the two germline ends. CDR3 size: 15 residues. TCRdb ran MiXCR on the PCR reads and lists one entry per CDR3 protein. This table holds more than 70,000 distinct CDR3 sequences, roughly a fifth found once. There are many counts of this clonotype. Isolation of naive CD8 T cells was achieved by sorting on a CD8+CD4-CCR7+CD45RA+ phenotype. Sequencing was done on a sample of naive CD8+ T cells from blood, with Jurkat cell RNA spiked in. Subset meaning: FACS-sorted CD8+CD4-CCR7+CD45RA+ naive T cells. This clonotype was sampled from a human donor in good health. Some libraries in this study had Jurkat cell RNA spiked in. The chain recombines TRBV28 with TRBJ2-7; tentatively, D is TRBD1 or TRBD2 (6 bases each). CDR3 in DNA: TGTGCCAGCAGCCCGGAGGGGGAGCCACCCTACGAGCAGTACTTC. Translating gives CASSPEGEPPYEQYF.